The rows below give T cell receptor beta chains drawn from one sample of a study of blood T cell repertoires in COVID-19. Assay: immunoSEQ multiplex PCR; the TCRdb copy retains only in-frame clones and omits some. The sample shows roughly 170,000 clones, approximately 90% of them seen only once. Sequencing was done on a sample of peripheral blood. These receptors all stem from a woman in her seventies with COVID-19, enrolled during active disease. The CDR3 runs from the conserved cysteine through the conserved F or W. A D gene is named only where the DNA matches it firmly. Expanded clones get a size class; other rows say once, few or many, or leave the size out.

CDR3: CASSRPGGEWNEQFF
DNA: TGCGCCAGCAGCCGACCGGGAGGGGAGTGGAATGAGCAGTTCTTC
length: 15
J: TRBJ2-1
V: TRBV5-1
size: -
D: TRBD2

CDR3: CASSQDGGGHTGELFF
DNA: TGCGCCAGCAGCCAAGATGGCGGGGGCCACACCGGGGAGCTGTTTTTT
length: 16
J: TRBJ2-2
V: TRBV4-3
size: -
D: -

CDR3: CASLGQVYGYTF
DNA: TGTGCCAGCCTCGGACAGGTCTATGGCTACACCTTC
length: 12
J: TRBJ1-2
V: TRBV28
size: -
D: TRBD1

CDR3: CASSEGGQTYTQYF
DNA: TGTGCCAGCAGTGAAGGGGGACAGACCTATACGCAGTATTTT
length: 14
J: TRBJ2-3
V: TRBV25-1
size: -
D: TRBD1

CDR3: CASTLMTSGQPQHF
DNA: TGTGCCAGCACCCTTATGACGTCCGGGCAGCCCCAGCATTTT
length: 14
J: TRBJ1-5
V: TRBV6-5
size: -
D: -

CDR3: CASRDSLFGYTF
DNA: TGTGCCAGCAGGGACAGCCTATTTGGCTACACCTTC
length: 12
J: TRBJ1-2
V: TRBV2
size: once
D: -

CDR3: CASSYRGGLGEQYF
DNA: TGTGCCAGCAGCTACCGGGGGGGATTGGGCGAGCAGTACTTC
length: 14
J: TRBJ2-7
V: TRBV3-1/TRBV3-2
size: -
D: TRBD2

CDR3: CASSAQGAVTEAFF
DNA: TGTGCCAGCAGCGCACAGGGGGCTGTGACTGAAGCTTTCTTT
length: 14
J: TRBJ1-1
V: TRBV7-9
size: -
D: TRBD1

CDR3: CASSHLQGLAGEDTQYF
DNA: TGTGCCAGCAGCCATCTTCAGGGTCTAGCGGGAGAAGATACGCAGTATTTT
length: 17
J: TRBJ2-3
V: TRBV3-1/TRBV3-2
size: once
D: TRBD2

CDR3: CASSSSGGYEQYF
DNA: TGTGCCAGCAGCTCTAGCGGAGGCTACGAGCAGTACTTC
length: 13
J: TRBJ2-7
V: TRBV7-9
size: once
D: TRBD2

CDR3: CASSLGQSTDTQYF
DNA: TGCGCCAGCAGCTTGGGACAGAGCACAGATACGCAGTATTTT
length: 14
J: TRBJ2-3
V: TRBV5-1
size: -
D: -

CDR3: CASSGRGNQPQHF
DNA: TGTGCCAGCAGCGGTCGGGGCAATCAGCCCCAGCATTTT
length: 13
J: TRBJ1-5
V: TRBV6-5
size: -
D: -

CDR3: CASSFLGFYNEQFF
DNA: TGTGCCAGCAGTTTCCTCGGTTTCTACAATGAGCAGTTCTTC
length: 14
J: TRBJ2-1
V: TRBV27
size: once
D: -

CDR3: CASSLGTSGAYEQYF
DNA: TGTGCCAGCAGCCTAGGGACTAGCGGTGCCTACGAGCAGTACTTC
length: 15
J: TRBJ2-7
V: TRBV4-2
size: -
D: TRBD2

CDR3: CASSADRGVSGYTF
DNA: TGTGCCAGCAGCGCCGACAGGGGGGTGAGCGGCTACACCTTC
length: 14
J: TRBJ1-2
V: TRBV6-4
size: -
D: TRBD1

CDR3: CASSSTNYGYTF
DNA: TGCGCCAGCAGCTCCACTAACTATGGCTACACCTTC
length: 12
J: TRBJ1-2
V: TRBV5-1
size: -
D: -

CDR3: CASSLDFFDTSYEQYF
DNA: TGTGCCAGCAGCTTAGACTTCTTTGACACCTCCTACGAGCAGTACTTC
length: 16
J: TRBJ2-7
V: TRBV7-4
size: -
D: -

CDR3: CASSYFITGSEQYF
DNA: TGTGCCAGCAGTTACTTTATAACAGGCAGCGAGCAGTACTTC
length: 14
J: TRBJ2-7
V: TRBV6-2/TRBV6-3
size: -
D: -

CDR3: CASSLQVGQPQHF
DNA: TGTGCCAGTAGTCTCCAGGTTGGTCAGCCCCAGCATTTT
length: 13
J: TRBJ1-5
V: TRBV19
size: -
D: -

CDR3: CASSPLGTERETQYF
DNA: TGTGCCAGCAGCCCCCTGGGCACAGAAAGGGAGACCCAGTACTTC
length: 15
J: TRBJ2-5
V: TRBV21-1
size: -
D: -

CDR3: CASSFMGLAGTRTYEQYF
DNA: TGTGCCAGCAGTTTTATGGGACTAGCGGGGACCAGGACCTACGAGCAGTACTTC
length: 18
J: TRBJ2-7
V: TRBV27
size: -
D: TRBD2

CDR3: CASSFDSDGYGYTF
DNA: TGTGCCAGCTCATTCGACAGTGATGGATATGGCTACACCTTC
length: 14
J: TRBJ1-2
V: TRBV18
size: -
D: -

CDR3: CASSPGYGYTF
DNA: TGTGCCAGCAGTCCCGGCTATGGCTACACCTTC
length: 11
J: TRBJ1-2
V: TRBV12-3/TRBV12-4
size: -
D: -

CDR3: CASSLRVGLAGKETQYF
DNA: TGTGCCAGCAGCTTACGGGTCGGTCTAGCGGGAAAAGAGACCCAGTACTTC
length: 17
J: TRBJ2-5
V: TRBV13
size: -
D: TRBD2

CDR3: CASSDTAGAWETQYF
DNA: TGTGCCAGCAGTGACACCGCGGGAGCGTGGGAGACCCAGTACTTC
length: 15
J: TRBJ2-5
V: TRBV11-3
size: once
D: TRBD2

CDR3: CASSIFRGRGTGELFF
DNA: TGTGCCAGTAGTATCTTCCGCGGGAGAGGAACCGGGGAGCTGTTTTTT
length: 16
J: TRBJ2-2
V: TRBV19
size: -
D: TRBD2

CDR3: CASSAQGEGNEQFF
DNA: TGCGCCAGCAGCGCACAGGGGGAAGGCAATGAGCAGTTCTTC
length: 14
J: TRBJ2-1
V: TRBV5-1
size: -
D: TRBD1

CDR3: CASKETGPGELFF
DNA: TGTGCCAGCAAAGAGACAGGTCCCGGGGAGCTGTTTTTT
length: 13
J: TRBJ2-2
V: TRBV2
size: -
D: -

CDR3: CASSGETGDSTEAFF
DNA: TGTGCCAGCAGCGGCGAGACAGGGGACAGCACTGAAGCTTTCTTT
length: 15
J: TRBJ1-1
V: TRBV5-6
size: -
D: TRBD1

CDR3: CATSDPVKTSGDSDTQYF
DNA: TGTGCCACCAGTGATCCCGTAAAGACTAGCGGAGACTCAGATACGCAGTATTTT
length: 18
J: TRBJ2-3
V: TRBV24-1
size: once
D: TRBD2

CDR3: CAWSASRSQPQHF
DNA: TGTGCCTGGAGTGCCTCGAGGAGTCAGCCCCAGCATTTT
length: 13
J: TRBJ1-5
V: TRBV30
size: once
D: -

CDR3: CASGQVQETQYF
DNA: TGTGCCAGCGGACAGGTTCAAGAGACCCAGTACTTC
length: 12
J: TRBJ2-5
V: TRBV2
size: -
D: TRBD1

CDR3: CASSPGGAGYGYTF
DNA: TGTGCCAGCAGCCCCGGAGGGGCCGGCTATGGCTACACCTTC
length: 14
J: TRBJ1-2
V: TRBV7-9
size: -
D: -

CDR3: CAIKGGWSGTQYF
DNA: TGTGCCATCAAGGGGGGGTGGTCGGGGACCCAGTACTTC
length: 13
J: TRBJ2-5
V: TRBV10-3
size: -
D: -

CDR3: CATSGGSGNTIYF
DNA: TGTGCCACCAGTGGAGGGTCTGGAAACACCATATATTTT
length: 13
J: TRBJ1-3
V: TRBV24-1
size: -
D: -

CDR3: CASRQSGYGYTF
DNA: TGTGCCAGCAGACAATCTGGTTATGGCTACACCTTC
length: 12
J: TRBJ1-2
V: TRBV6-1
size: -
D: -

CDR3: CASSTGTSGIYEQFF
DNA: TGTGCCAGCAGCACCGGGACTAGCGGGATATATGAGCAGTTCTTC
length: 15
J: TRBJ2-1
V: TRBV7-6
size: -
D: TRBD2

CDR3: CASSLDISYNEQFF
DNA: TGTGCCAGCAGCTTGGACATCTCCTACAATGAGCAGTTCTTC
length: 14
J: TRBJ2-1
V: TRBV5-6
size: once
D: -

CDR3: CASSLGSGSYNTGELFF
DNA: TGTGCCAGCAGCTTGGGGAGCGGGAGTTATAACACCGGGGAGCTGTTTTTT
length: 17
J: TRBJ2-2
V: TRBV5-6
size: few
D: TRBD2

CDR3: CSVGASGPRGTEAFF
DNA: TGCAGCGTTGGGGCCTCGGGGCCGCGGGGGACTGAAGCTTTCTTT
length: 15
J: TRBJ1-1
V: TRBV29-1
size: -
D: -

CDR3: CASSAGLAEHNEQFF
DNA: TGTGCCAGCAGCGCTGGACTAGCGGAACACAATGAGCAGTTCTTC
length: 15
J: TRBJ2-1
V: TRBV9
size: once
D: TRBD2

CDR3: CASRRVWLSNEQFF
DNA: TGTGCCAGCAGGAGGGTCTGGCTTAGCAATGAGCAGTTCTTC
length: 14
J: TRBJ2-1
V: TRBV21-1
size: -
D: -

CDR3: CASSQTGQGGNSPLHF
DNA: TGCGCCAGCAGCCAGACGGGACAGGGTGGTAATTCACCCCTCCACTTT
length: 16
J: TRBJ1-6
V: TRBV4-1
size: -
D: TRBD1

CDR3: CATSEAGTRIDEQYF
DNA: TGTGCCACCAGTGAAGCCGGGACTAGGATCGACGAGCAGTACTTC
length: 15
J: TRBJ2-7
V: TRBV24-1
size: -
D: TRBD2

CDR3: CASSFDRGSYEQYF
DNA: TGTGCCAGCAGCTTCGACAGGGGATCCTACGAGCAGTACTTC
length: 14
J: TRBJ2-7
V: TRBV5-6
size: -
D: TRBD1

CDR3: CAISTQRDEQFF
DNA: TGTGCCATCAGTACCCAGCGGGATGAGCAGTTCTTC
length: 12
J: TRBJ2-1
V: TRBV10-3
size: once
D: -

CDR3: CASSLELAGDGSYNEQFF
DNA: TGTGCCAGCAGCTTAGAACTAGCGGGAGACGGGAGCTACAATGAGCAGTTCTTC
length: 18
J: TRBJ2-1
V: TRBV5-6
size: -
D: TRBD2

CDR3: CASKVDSTDTRSEAFF
DNA: TGTGCCAGCAAGGTGGACAGTACGGATACTCGGAGTGAAGCTTTCTTT
length: 16
J: TRBJ1-1
V: TRBV10-3
size: -
D: -

CDR3: CASTGGYATDTQYF
DNA: TGTGCCAGCACAGGAGGGTACGCGACAGATACGCAGTATTTT
length: 14
J: TRBJ2-3
V: TRBV3-1/TRBV3-2
size: -
D: -

CDR3: CASSSSEAGGFTDTQYF
DNA: TGTGCCAGCAGCTCCTCGGAAGCGGGAGGGTTCACAGATACGCAGTATTTT
length: 17
J: TRBJ2-3
V: TRBV3-1/TRBV3-2
size: -
D: TRBD2

CDR3: CSGFPGQSPLDTGANVLTF
DNA: TGCAGCGGATTCCCGGGACAGAGTCCTCTAGATACTGGGGCCAACGTCCTGACTTTC
length: 19
J: TRBJ2-6
V: TRBV29-1
size: -
D: TRBD1

CDR3: CASRQGVGYTF
DNA: TGTGCCAGCAGGCAGGGGGTGGGATACACCTTC
length: 11
J: TRBJ1-2
V: TRBV7-2
size: -
D: TRBD1

CDR3: CASSVAGANEKLFF
DNA: TGTGCCAGCAGCGTAGCGGGAGCTAATGAAAAACTGTTTTTT
length: 14
J: TRBJ1-4
V: TRBV9
size: -
D: -

CDR3: CATSEQGSGETQYF
DNA: TGTGCCACCAGTGAACAGGGGAGTGGGGAGACCCAGTACTTC
length: 14
J: TRBJ2-5
V: TRBV24-1
size: -
D: TRBD1

CDR3: CASSPRDREYAYF
DNA: TGTGCCAGCTCACCACGGGACAGGGAATATGCGTATTTT
length: 13
J: TRBJ1-3
V: TRBV18
size: -
D: TRBD1

CDR3: CASRQPPGKPFF
DNA: TGTGCCAGCAGGCAACCGCCGGGAAAACCGTTCTTC
length: 12
J: TRBJ2-1
V: TRBV3-1/TRBV3-2
size: -
D: -

CDR3: CASSQGKPKTGDNSPLHF
DNA: TGCGCCAGCAGCCAAGGAAAACCAAAGACAGGGGATAATTCACCCCTCCACTTT
length: 18
J: TRBJ1-6
V: TRBV4-3
size: -
D: TRBD1

CDR3: CASSFGLILSTDTQYF
DNA: TGCGCCAGCAGCTTCGGACTGATCCTTAGCACAGATACGCAGTATTTT
length: 16
J: TRBJ2-3
V: TRBV5-1
size: -
D: -

CDR3: CASRETSGRGEQYF
DNA: TGCGCCAGCAGAGAGACTAGCGGGAGAGGCGAGCAGTACTTC
length: 14
J: TRBJ2-7
V: TRBV4-1
size: few
D: TRBD2

CDR3: CASSSAKGATGDTQYF
DNA: TGTGCCAGCAGCTCAGCTAAAGGGGCAACGGGAGATACGCAGTATTTT
length: 16
J: TRBJ2-3
V: TRBV7-9
size: -
D: -